This TCR beta chain was sequenced in a study of shared clonotypes between healthy human individuals (dated by TCRdb to the early 2020s). Regarding the research as a whole: The cohort included three men and a couple of women between 18 and 49 years of age. Per donor, three plates each were used for CD4 naive and CD4 memory, two for CD8 naive, and one for CD8 memory. Blood TCR repertoires of about five healthy adults were deeply sequenced to estimate repertoire size and the extent of clonotype sharing between individuals. Between about 0.8 and 9 billion PBMCs per donor were obtained by leukapheresis. Libraries were prepared and TCR repertoires were sequenced by different laboratories using diverse techniques, in order to increase sequencing depth and limit assay-specific biases. Results the study describes overall, beyond this receptor: Higher generation probabilities were observed for clonotypes shared by all four sorted-subset donors than for non-shared clonotypes. Pairwise subsampling indicated that sequencing depth was expected to affect the degree of clonotype sharing among donors. Naive subsets generally had larger estimated clonotype richness than memory subsets did. Sharing across several donors was observed for around 4.8% of naive CD4, about 4% of naive CD8, roughly 2.4% of memory CD4, and over 0.3% of memory CD8 clonotypes. The small number of donors limited the genetic and exposure-history diversity represented. Only blood was sampled, and tissue TCR repertoires likely differ from those in blood. Even with the large sequencing depth, rarefaction of the sorted-subset datasets indicated that sequencing was incomplete.

Taken from the germline V gene, the CDR1 and CDR2 loops are MNHNS and SASEGT. V drops 6 bases and J drops 4 bases, leaving 18 bases in between. Measured from the cysteine to the phenylalanine, the CDR3 is 15 residues long. CDR3 DNA is the only sequence kept; it has 45 bases, read in frame from the first base. Donors were healthy HIV-negative adults with no recently reported acute infections or vaccinations. Only Caucasian adults living in Nashville, Tennessee, USA were represented among the donors. CD4+ T cells were enriched by magnetic negative selection; naive cells were then positively selected on CD45RA, and the negative fraction formed the memory subset. After blood collection by leukapheresis, PBMCs were isolated using Ficoll-Histopaque density gradient centrifugation and then cryopreserved in the vapor phase of liquid nitrogen. Purity and quantity of every magnetically sorted T cell population were checked by analytical flow cytometry. Genomic DNA was isolated from every sorted fraction and measured by UV absorbance on a Nanodrop 2000c.

Using the deep immunoSEQ assay, multiplex PCR amplified TCR CDR3 regions from genomic DNA. Extracted genomic DNA from each cell subset was distributed evenly across all wells of several immunoSEQ 96-well plates, and each plate was treated as a replicate. For sorted subsets, about 220 ng of genomic DNA, equivalent to roughly 30,000 T cell genomes, went into each replicate PCR. Purified libraries were quantified with a Qubit 3.0 fluorometer, sized on a Bioanalyzer 2100, and re-quantified with the KAPA Library Quantification kit. Every immunoSEQ 96-well plate was sequenced on a separate single-read 150-cycle Illumina NextSeq 550 flow cell. Processing in the source paper ran as follows. The immunoSEQ output contained only junctional sequences without quality scores, so filtering could not match that applied to full-length reads. To assign V/J genes and CDR3, sequences were annotated against IMGT germline references using PyIR, a Python wrapper for IgBLAST v1.9. Reads were filtered out if the reads had weak V/J assignments (E-value above 1e-6), no CDR3, stop codons, out-of-frame junctions, or ambiguous translated residues. V3J clonotypes were defined as sequences sharing the same inferred V gene, J gene, and CDR3 amino acid sequence. Percentage overlap between repertoires was calculated by dividing the number of shared unique clonotypes by the size of the smaller repertoire. Repertoire richness was assessed with RTK rarefaction, the Chao1 estimator, and Recon v2.1 estimates of unobserved clonotypes. Generation probabilities were computed with OLGA for all TCRbeta clonotypes obtained by the gDNA method from several donors. Sourced from immuneACCESS, this table was stored by TCRdb with only in-frame sequences that have V and J called. A share of the clones is absent; for the studies checked, an unresolved V gene accounts for under half, and the remainder has no known explanation. The DNA gave D and trimming, while V, J and clone size come from that table. The sample table records roughly 2,500,000 clones; over 85% of these occur just once. The top ten constitute approximately 0.36% of the sample.

Concerning this clone: Its antigen is still unknown. No much larger clonotype is one base removed from it; base qualities were not supplied.

Source material: naive CD4+ T cells from PBMCs. The cell subset or site tag for this specimen amounts to: CD45RA+ positively selected. The sequence was obtained from a man between 18 and 35 years old in good health. Some clones in this sample may be carry-over from other donors' samples. The sequence links TRBV6-1 to TRBJ1-2, with a tentative D gene TRBD1 over 6 matching bases. The DNA sequence follows: TGTGCCAGCAGACCGACCCGAGGACAGACCTATGGCTACACCTTC. It translates as CASRPTRGQTYGYTF.